This T cell receptor (beta chain) was obtained from a study of blood T cell repertoires in COVID-19. Study summary: Collection of acute and convalescent COVID-19 samples took place in the United States, Italy and Spain.

Sequencing was performed with immunoSEQ multiplex PCR; in TCRdb, only in-frame clones are kept and a portion is missing. The table records about 49,000 clones, around 83% of them present only once. This CDR3 has 14 residues. Looked up from germline, CDR1 is MNHEY and CDR2 is SMNVEV (reference sequence). V shed 2 bases and J shed 4 bases, with 11 bases lying between them. This sequence joins TRBV27 and TRBJ1-2; perhaps TRBD1 as D (5 bases). This clonotype originated in a man aged 35-49 years with active COVID-19. The sample comprised peripheral blood. CDR3 region: CASSLQGGAYGYTF. DNA of the CDR3: TGTGCCAGCAGTTTACAGGGTGGTGCCTATGGCTACACCTTC.